This T cell receptor (beta chain) appears in the sequencing data of a study of post-analysis software for immune sequencing data. Overall study: Patients with relapsing-remitting, secondary progressive and progressive-relapsing multiple sclerosis courses were all represented.

Study-level results: Strong co-clustering by F measure linked samples that shared a preparation batch. Multiple sclerosis patients showed significantly lower normalized Chao1 diversity than controls did.

Notes on this clonotype: No antigen is known for it.

Included in the TCR beta cDNA libraries were unique molecular identifiers. Roughly 0.5 million cDNA molecules were obtained from roughly 1.1 to 9.2 million T cells. MiXCR, run by TCRdb on the PCR reads, gives a single entry per CDR3 protein. The repertoire has approximately 570,000 distinct CDR3 sequences, about 40% of them found once; the top ten carry over 1.5%. This receptor was identified in a girl aged 10 to 17 with multiple sclerosis. Sequencing was performed on blood.

The CDR3 bases are TGCAGTGCTAGAGAGCCGCTAGCGGGTCTAAGGGGAGAGACCCAGTACTTC. Protein sequence: CSAREPLAGLRGETQYF. The chain is built from TRBV20-1 and TRBJ2-5; 8 bases line up with TRBD2. In germline, CDR1 is DFQATT, CDR2 SNEGSKA (reference sequence). V lost 0 bases, J lost 4 bases, and 13 bases stayed unmatched. The CDR3 spans 17 residues.